This T cell receptor (beta chain) was retrieved from a study of cytomegalovirus exposure and HLA in healthy donors. PCR employed 60 Vbeta and 13 Jbeta primers. Sequencing used immunoSEQ multiplex PCR; TCRdb keeps in-frame clones, though not all of them. The table shows 120,000 to 150,000 clones, with roughly 77% occurring only once. The germline CDR1 and CDR2 sequences are LNHDA and SQIVND (reference sequence). The V segment lost 7 bases and the J segment 3 bases; nucleotides outside the gene matches: 8. The CDR3 contains 15 residues. Material: PBMCs. The chain combines TRBV19 with TRBJ2-1; 8 positions agree with TRBD2. This sequence originates from a woman aged 25 to 45 in good health and CMV-seronegative. CDR3 amino acids: CASIPTSGGYNEQFF. The CDR3 bases are TGTGCCAGTATCCCTACTAGCGGCGGCTACAATGAGCAGTTCTTC.